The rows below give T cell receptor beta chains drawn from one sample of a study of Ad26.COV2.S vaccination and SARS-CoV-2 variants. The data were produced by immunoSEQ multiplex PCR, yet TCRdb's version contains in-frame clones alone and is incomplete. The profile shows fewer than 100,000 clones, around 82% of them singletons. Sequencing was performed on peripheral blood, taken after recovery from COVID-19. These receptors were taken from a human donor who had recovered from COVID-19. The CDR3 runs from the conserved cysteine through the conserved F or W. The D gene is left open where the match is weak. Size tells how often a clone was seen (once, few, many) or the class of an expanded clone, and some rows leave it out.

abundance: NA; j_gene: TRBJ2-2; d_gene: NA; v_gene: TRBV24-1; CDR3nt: TGTGCCACCAGTGACCTCAGGGATATCCGGGAGCTGTTTTTT; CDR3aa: CATSDLRDIRELFF
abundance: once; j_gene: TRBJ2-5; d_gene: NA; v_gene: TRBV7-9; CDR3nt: TGTGCCAGCAGCTTAGAGGGGGCGGGAGAACGACAAGAGACCCAGTACTTC; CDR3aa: CASSLEGAGERQETQYF
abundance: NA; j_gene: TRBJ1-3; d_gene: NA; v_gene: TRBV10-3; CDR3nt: TGTGCCATCAAGCAGAGGGATACTGGAAACACCATATATTTT; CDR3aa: CAIKQRDTGNTIYF
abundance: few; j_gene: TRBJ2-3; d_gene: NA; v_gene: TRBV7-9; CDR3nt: TGTGCCAGCAGCGCCGGGGCAGATACGCAGTATTTT; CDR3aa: CASSAGADTQYF
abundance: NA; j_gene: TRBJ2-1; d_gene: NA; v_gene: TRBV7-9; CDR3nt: TGTGCCAGCAGCACCGACAGAGGGAAAAGCTACAATGAGCAGTTCTTC; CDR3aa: CASSTDRGKSYNEQFF
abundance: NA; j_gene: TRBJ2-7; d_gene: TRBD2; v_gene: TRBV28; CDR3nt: TGTGCCAGCCTGGGACTAGCGGAATCCCTCGAGCAGTACTTC; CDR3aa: CASLGLAESLEQYF
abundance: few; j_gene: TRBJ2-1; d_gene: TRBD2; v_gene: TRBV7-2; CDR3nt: TGTGCCAGCAGCCCGAGACTAGCGGGGCTCTCCTACAATGAGCAGTTCTTC; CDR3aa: CASSPRLAGLSYNEQFF
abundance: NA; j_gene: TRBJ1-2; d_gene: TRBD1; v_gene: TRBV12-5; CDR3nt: TGTGCTAGTGGTCTCGGACAGGTACCTTATGGCTACACCTTC; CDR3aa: CASGLGQVPYGYTF
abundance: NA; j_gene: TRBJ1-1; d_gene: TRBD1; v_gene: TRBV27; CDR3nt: TGTGCCAGCAGTCCAATGACAGGGCCCGTGAGCACTGAAGCTTTCTTT; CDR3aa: CASSPMTGPVSTEAFF
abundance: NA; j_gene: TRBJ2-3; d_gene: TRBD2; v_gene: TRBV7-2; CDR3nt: TGTGCCAGCAGACACGGACTAGCGGGGAGCACAGATACGCAGTATTTT; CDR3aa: CASRHGLAGSTDTQYF
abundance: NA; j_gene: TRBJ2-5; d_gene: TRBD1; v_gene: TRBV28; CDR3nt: TGTGCCAGCAGCTTCGGAGGACAGGGGAGACAGACCCAGTACTTC; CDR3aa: CASSFGGQGRQTQYF
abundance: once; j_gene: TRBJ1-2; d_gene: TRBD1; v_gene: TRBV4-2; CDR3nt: TGTGCCAGCAGCCAAGCGACGACCGGGACAGCTAACTATGGCTACACCTTC; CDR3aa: CASSQATTGTANYGYTF
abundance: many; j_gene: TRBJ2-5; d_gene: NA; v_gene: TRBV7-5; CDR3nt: TGTGTCAGAAGCTTAGTCGAGACCCAGTACTTC; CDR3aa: CVRSLVETQYF
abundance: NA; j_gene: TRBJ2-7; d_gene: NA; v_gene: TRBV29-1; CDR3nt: TGCAGCGTTGGAGGATCGGGGGCCTACGAGCAGTACTTC; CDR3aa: CSVGGSGAYEQYF
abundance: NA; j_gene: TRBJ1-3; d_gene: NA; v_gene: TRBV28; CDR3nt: TGTGCCAGCATTGCCAGCATCTCTGGAAACACCATATATTTT; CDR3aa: CASIASISGNTIYF
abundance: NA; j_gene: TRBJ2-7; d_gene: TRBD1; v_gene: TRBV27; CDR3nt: TGTGCCAGCAGTTTTCGACAGGGACCCTACGAGCAGTACTTC; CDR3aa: CASSFRQGPYEQYF
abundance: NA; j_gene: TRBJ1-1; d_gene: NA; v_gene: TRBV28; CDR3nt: TGTGCCAGCAGTTTAATGAGGGGGAACACTGAAGCTTTCTTT; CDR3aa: CASSLMRGNTEAFF
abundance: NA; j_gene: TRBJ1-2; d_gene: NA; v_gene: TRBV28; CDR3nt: TGTGCCAGCAGTACCGGCGGAAAGTATGGCTACACCTTC; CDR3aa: CASSTGGKYGYTF
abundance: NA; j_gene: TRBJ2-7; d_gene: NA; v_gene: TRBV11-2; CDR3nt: TGTGCCAGCAGCTTAGTATATGATCCCCCCTACGAGCAGTACTTC; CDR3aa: CASSLVYDPPYEQYF
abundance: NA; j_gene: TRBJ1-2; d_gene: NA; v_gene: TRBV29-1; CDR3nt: TGCAGCGTTGATGACAGCGGCTCGGGGTATGGCTACACCTTC; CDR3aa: CSVDDSGSGYGYTF
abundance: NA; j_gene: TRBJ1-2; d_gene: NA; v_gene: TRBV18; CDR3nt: TGTGCCAGCTCACCTCAAACCTCGGACAGTGGCTACACCTTC; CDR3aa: CASSPQTSDSGYTF
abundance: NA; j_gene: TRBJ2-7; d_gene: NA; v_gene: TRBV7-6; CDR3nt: TGTGCCAGCAGCACCTACTACGAGCAGTACTTC; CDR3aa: CASSTYYEQYF
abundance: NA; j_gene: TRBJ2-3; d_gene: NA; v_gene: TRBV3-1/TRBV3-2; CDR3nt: TGTGCCAGCAGCCTGGGGTTACAGGGTCTGTATACGCAGTATTTT; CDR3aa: CASSLGLQGLYTQYF
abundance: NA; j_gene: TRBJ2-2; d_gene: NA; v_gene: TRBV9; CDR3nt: TGTGCCAGCAGCGTGGGACTGAACTCCGGGGAGCTGTTTTTT; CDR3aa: CASSVGLNSGELFF
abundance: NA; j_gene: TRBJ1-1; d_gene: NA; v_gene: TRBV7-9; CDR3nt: TGTGCCAGCAGCTCAGTTCGGGGCAGGGGAGGGACTGAAGCTTTCTTT; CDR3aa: CASSSVRGRGGTEAFF